These T cell receptor beta chains were read from a single sample in a study of blood T cell repertoires in COVID-19. The method was immunoSEQ multiplex PCR; TCRdb's version includes in-frame clones alone and lacks a portion of them. The data show about 52,000 clones, 81% seen once. The sample was peripheral blood. The source of these receptors is a woman of 80 years or more with COVID-19, enrolled during active disease. Each CDR3 is given with its conserved first and last residue. A D gene is named only where the DNA matches it firmly. Clone size, where shown, is once, few, many, or a class for clones that have expanded.

-,TRBJ2-1,-,TRBV6-1,CASSEWLSGTYNEQFF,TGTGCCAGCAGTGAATGGCTTAGCGGCACCTACAATGAGCAGTTCTTC
TRBD1,TRBJ2-2,-,TRBV12-5,CASGSPRTGPNTGELFF,TGTGCTAGTGGTTCCCCCCGGACAGGGCCTAACACCGGGGAGCTGTTTTTT
-,TRBJ2-3,-,TRBV10-2,CASRGRVTDTQYF,TGCGCCAGCAGGGGCAGGGTGACAGATACGCAGTATTTT
-,TRBJ2-1,-,TRBV27,CASQVASYNEQFF,TGTGCCAGCCAGGTGGCCTCCTACAATGAGCAGTTCTTC
-,TRBJ2-7,once,TRBV19,CASSIDSATYEQYF,TGTGCCAGTAGTATAGATAGCGCGACCTACGAGCAGTACTTC
TRBD2,TRBJ2-3,few,TRBV11-2,CASTPQRGTTDTQYF,TGTGCCAGCACCCCCCAGCGGGGGACCACAGATACGCAGTATTTT
-,TRBJ1-6,-,TRBV5-1,CASTQGNSPLHF,TGCGCCAGCACACAGGGAAATTCACCCCTCCACTTT
-,TRBJ2-3,-,TRBV2,CASSEQGPPDTQYF,TGTGCCAGCAGTGAGCAGGGGCCCCCAGATACGCAGTATTTT
-,TRBJ1-5,-,TRBV24-1,CATSEGGRYNQPQHF,TGTGCCACCAGTGAAGGGGGACGGTACAATCAGCCCCAGCATTTT
TRBD2,TRBJ2-1,-,TRBV7-3,CASSPRLAGGRNEQFF,TGTGCCAGCAGCCCACGACTAGCGGGAGGGCGGAATGAGCAGTTCTTC
-,TRBJ2-7,-,TRBV19,CASMSRTSFGVQNF,TGTGCCAGTATGTCCCGGACAAGTTTTGGGGTGCAGAACTTC
TRBD1,TRBJ2-7,-,TRBV6-2/TRBV6-3,CASSYGGRGQGNYEQYF,TGTGCCAGCAGTTACGGGGGCAGGGGGCAAGGCAACTACGAGCAGTACTTC
TRBD1,TRBJ1-1,-,TRBV14,CATIGPTGLEAFF,TGTGCCACTATAGGCCCGACAGGGCTTGAAGCTTTCTTT